What follows is one T cell receptor beta chain and its context. This entry is derived from a study of CD8 T cells in Susac syndrome. Across the study: Of the sequenced Susac syndrome patients, more than five had active disease and 8 or 9 were in remission. Patients with Susac syndrome, at blood draw, were therapy-naive, on corticosteroids, or on intravenous immunoglobulin alone.

Germline CDR1 and CDR2: SGHVS and FNYEAQ. Trimming stripped 0 bases from V and 12 bases from J, with 16 bases between. The CDR3 runs to 14 residues. RNA, at roughly 0.45 to 1 ug, was reverse transcribed with random hexamers. Amplification of the TCR beta CDR3 was carried out by immunoSEQ multiplex PCR, which spanned a total of 54 Vbeta and 13 Jbeta segments. TCRdb re-analysed the immunoSEQ multiplex PCR reads in MiXCR, keeping a single row per CDR3 protein. The table records 210,000 or so distinct CDR3 sequences, about 95% of them present only once. In blood CD8+ and CD4+ T cells, TCR beta underwent sequencing.

Sequenced material: CD4+ T cells from PBMCs. The gene calls are TRBV7-6 and TRBJ2-3, with D possibly being TRBD1 or TRBD2 (7 bases each). The clonotype was recovered from a human donor with Susac syndrome. The chain's CDR3 is CASSLAIGGTAQYF. For the CDR3, the DNA is TGTGCCAGCAGCTTAGCGATCGGGGGGACAGCTCAGTATTTT.